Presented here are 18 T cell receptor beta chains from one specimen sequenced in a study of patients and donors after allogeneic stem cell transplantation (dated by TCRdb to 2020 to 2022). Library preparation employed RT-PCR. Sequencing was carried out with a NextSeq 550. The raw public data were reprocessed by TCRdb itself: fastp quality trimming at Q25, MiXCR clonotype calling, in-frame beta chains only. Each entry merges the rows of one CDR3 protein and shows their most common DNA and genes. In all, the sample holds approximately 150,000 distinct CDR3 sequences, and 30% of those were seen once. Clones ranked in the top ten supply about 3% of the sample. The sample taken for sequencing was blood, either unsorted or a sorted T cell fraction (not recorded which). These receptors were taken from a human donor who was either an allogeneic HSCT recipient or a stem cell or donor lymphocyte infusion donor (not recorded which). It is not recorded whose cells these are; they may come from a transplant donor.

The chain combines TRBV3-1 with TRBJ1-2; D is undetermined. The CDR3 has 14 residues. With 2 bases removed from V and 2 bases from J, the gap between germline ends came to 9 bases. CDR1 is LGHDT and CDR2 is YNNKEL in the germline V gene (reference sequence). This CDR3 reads CASSQYNRNYGYTF. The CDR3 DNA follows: TGTGCCAGCAGCCAATACAACAGAAACTATGGCTACACCTTC.

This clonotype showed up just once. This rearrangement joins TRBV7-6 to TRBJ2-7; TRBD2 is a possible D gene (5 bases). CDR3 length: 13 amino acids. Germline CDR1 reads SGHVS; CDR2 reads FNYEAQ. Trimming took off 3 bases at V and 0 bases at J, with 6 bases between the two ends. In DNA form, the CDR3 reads TGTGCCAGCAGCTTCGGGAACTCCTACGAGCAGTACTTC. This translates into CASSFGNSYEQYF.

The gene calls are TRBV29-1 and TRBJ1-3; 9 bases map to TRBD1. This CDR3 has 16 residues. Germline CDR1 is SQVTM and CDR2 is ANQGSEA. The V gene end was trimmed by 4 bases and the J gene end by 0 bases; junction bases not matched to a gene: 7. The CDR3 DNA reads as TGCAGCGTTGGAGTGGGACAGGGACTCTCTGGAAACACCATATATTTT. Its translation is CSVGVGQGLSGNTIYF.

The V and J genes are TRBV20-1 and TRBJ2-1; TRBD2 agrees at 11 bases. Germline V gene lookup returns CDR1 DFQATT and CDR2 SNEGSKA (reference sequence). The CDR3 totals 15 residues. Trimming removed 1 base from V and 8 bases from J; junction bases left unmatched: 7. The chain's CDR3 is CSARGVSGREDEQFF. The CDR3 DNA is TGCAGTGCTAGAGGAGTTAGCGGGAGGGAAGATGAGCAGTTCTTC.

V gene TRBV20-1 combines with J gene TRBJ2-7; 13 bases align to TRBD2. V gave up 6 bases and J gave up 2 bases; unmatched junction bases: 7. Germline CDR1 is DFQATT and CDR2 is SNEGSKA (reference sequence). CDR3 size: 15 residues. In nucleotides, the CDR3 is TGCAGTGCCCAATGGGGACTAGCGGGAACCTACGAGCAGTACTTC. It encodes CSAQWGLAGTYEQYF.

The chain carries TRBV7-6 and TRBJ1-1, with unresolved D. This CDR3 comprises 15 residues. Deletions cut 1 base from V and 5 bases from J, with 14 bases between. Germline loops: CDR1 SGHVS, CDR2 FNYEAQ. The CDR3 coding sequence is TGTGCCAGCAGCTTAGTTCGGGGAGGGAAGACTGAAGCTTTCTTT. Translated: CASSLVRGGKTEAFF.

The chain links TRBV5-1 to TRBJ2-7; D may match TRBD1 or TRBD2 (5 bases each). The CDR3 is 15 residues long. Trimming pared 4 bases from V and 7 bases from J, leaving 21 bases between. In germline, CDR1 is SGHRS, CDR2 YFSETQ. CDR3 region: CASSPTTGGGQEQYF. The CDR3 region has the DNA TGCGCCAGCAGCCCCACCACCGGTGGGGGTCAGGAGCAGTACTTC.

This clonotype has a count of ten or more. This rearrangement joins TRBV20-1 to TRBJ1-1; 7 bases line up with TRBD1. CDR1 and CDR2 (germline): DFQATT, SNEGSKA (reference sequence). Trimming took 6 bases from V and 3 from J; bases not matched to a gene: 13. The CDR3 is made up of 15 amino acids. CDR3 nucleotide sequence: TGCAGTGCCAGGGACAGCTCCGGTGGGGACACTGAAGCTTTCTTT. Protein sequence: CSARDSSGGDTEAFF.

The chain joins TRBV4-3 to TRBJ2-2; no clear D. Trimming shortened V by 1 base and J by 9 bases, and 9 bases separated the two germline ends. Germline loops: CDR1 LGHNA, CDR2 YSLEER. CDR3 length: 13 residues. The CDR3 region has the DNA TGCGCCAGCAGCCAAGTCCAGGTTCGGGAGCTGTTTTTT. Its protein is CASSQVQVRELFF.

CDR3 protein: CATSDFRESTDTQYF. DNA of the CDR3: TGTGCCACCAGTGATTTCCGGGAGAGCACAGATACGCAGTATTTT. The V gene is TRBV24-1, the J gene TRBJ2-3; D is perhaps TRBD2 (6 bases). Germline loops: CDR1 KGHDR, CDR2 SFDVKD. Trimming took 1 base from V and 0 from J, leaving 7 bases between them. This CDR3 is built from 15 residues.

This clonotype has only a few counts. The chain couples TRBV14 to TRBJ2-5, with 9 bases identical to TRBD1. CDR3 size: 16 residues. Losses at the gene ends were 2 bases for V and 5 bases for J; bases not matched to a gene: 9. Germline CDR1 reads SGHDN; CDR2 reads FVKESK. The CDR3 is CASSQPGTGYRETQYF. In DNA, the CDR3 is TGTGCCAGCAGCCAACCCGGGACAGGGTATCGGGAGACCCAGTACTTC.

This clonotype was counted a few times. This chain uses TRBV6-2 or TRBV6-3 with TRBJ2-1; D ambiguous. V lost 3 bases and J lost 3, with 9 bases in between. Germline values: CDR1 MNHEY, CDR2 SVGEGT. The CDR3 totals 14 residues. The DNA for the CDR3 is TGTGCCAGCAGTTATCGCGCTTTCTACAATGAGCAGTTCTTC. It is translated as CASSYRAFYNEQFF.

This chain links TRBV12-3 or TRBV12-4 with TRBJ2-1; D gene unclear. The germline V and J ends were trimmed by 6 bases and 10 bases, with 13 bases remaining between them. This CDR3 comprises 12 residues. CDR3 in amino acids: CASSYITIEQFF. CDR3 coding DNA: TGTGCCAGCAGCTACATTACGATCGAGCAGTTCTTC.

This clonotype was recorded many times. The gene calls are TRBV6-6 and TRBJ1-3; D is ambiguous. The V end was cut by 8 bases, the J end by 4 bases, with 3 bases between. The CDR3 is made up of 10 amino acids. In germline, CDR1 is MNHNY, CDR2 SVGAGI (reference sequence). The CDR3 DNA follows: TGTGCCAGCTGGGGAAACACCATATATTTT. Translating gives CASWGNTIYF.

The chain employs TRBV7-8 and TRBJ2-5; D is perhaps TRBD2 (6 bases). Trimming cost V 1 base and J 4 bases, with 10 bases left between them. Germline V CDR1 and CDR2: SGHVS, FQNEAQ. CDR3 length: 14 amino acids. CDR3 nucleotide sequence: TGTGCCAGCAGCTTAGGGGGGGACCCAGAGACCCAGTACTTC. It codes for CASSLGGDPETQYF.

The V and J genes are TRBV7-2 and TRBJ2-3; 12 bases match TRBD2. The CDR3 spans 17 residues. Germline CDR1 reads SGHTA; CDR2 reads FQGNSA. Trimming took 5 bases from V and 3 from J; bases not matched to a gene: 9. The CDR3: CASSPRLAGARTDTQYF. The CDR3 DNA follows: TGTGCCAGCAGCCCTAGACTAGCGGGAGCCAGAACAGATACGCAGTATTTT.

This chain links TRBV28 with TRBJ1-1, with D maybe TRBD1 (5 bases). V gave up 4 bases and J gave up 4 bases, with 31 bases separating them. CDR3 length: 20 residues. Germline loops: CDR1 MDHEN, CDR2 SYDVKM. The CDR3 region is CASSSPLRSDAGELSTEAFF. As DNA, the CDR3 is TGTGCCAGCAGTTCTCCGCTTCGGTCCGATGCGGGGGAACTTAGCACTGAAGCTTTCTTT. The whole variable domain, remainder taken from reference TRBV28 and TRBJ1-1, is DVKVTQSSRYLVKRTGEKVFLECVQDMDHENMFWYRQDPGLGLRLIYFSYDVKMKEKGDIPEGYSVSREKKERFSLILESASTNQTSMYLCASSSPLRSDAGELSTEAFFGQGTRLTVV.

CDR3 coding DNA: TGTGCCACCAGCAGAGATGTGGGCGGGACGCCAAGCACAGATACGCAGTATTTT. It yields the protein CATSRDVGGTPSTDTQYF. The chain carries TRBV15 and TRBJ2-3, with D possibly TRBD2 on 6 matching bases. The germline V and J ends were trimmed by 0 bases and 0 bases, with 16 bases remaining between them. The CDR3 totals 18 residues. Germline values: CDR1 LNHNV, CDR2 YYDKDF (reference sequence).